This is a list of T cell receptor beta chains from one sample in a study of OX40 agonist ivuxolimab in advanced cancers. Here immunoSEQ multiplex PCR was the method, and the copy in TCRdb shows in-frame clones only, minus some. The table lists some 10,000 clones, roughly 69% of them singletons. The source was CD4+ or CD8+ T cells sorted from blood, collected in a trial of the OX40 agonist ivuxolimab. The origin of the receptors is an adult with an advanced solid tumor such as melanoma, head and neck, liver or kidney cancer. Each CDR3 is given with its conserved first and last residue. Each record gives: clone size, D gene, J gene, V gene, CDR3 DNA, CDR3 protein. D genes are given only for firm matches. Clone sizes are given selectively: once, few, many, or a class where the clone is expanded.

>.|TRBD2|TRBJ2-1|TRBV27
TGTGCCAGCAGTTCCCCTAGCGGGAGGTTGTATGAGCAGTTCTTC
CASSSPSGRLYEQFF
>once|TRBD1|TRBJ2-2|TRBV7-9
TGTGCCAGCAGCTTGGACAGGGTTGGCACCGGGGAGCTGTTTTTT
CASSLDRVGTGELFF
>.|.|TRBJ2-6|TRBV9
TGTGCCAGCAGTGGCAGATTCTCTGGGGCCAACGTCCTGACTTTC
CASSGRFSGANVLTF
>few|.|TRBJ2-1|TRBV10-3
TGTGCCATCAGTGAGTCCGCGGGAAATGAGCAGTTCTTC
CAISESAGNEQFF
>.|TRBD1|TRBJ1-4|TRBV6-5
TGTGCCAGCAGTACGGGACAGCCAACTAATGAAAAACTGTTTTTT
CASSTGQPTNEKLFF
>.|TRBD2|TRBJ2-1|TRBV13
TGTGCCAGCAGTTCCCGGGAGGAGCTTTACAATGAGCAGTTCTTC
CASSSREELYNEQFF
>.|TRBD2|TRBJ2-3|TRBV7-3
TGTGCCAGCAGCTTAGGGACTAGCCTTAGCACAGATACGCAGTATTTT
CASSLGTSLSTDTQYF
>few|TRBD2|TRBJ2-7|TRBV18
TGTGCCAGCTCACCAGTTGCGGGAGGGTCTTACGAGCAGTACTTC
CASSPVAGGSYEQYF
>once|.|TRBJ2-3|TRBV5-8
TGTGCCAGCAGCTCCGGACCCCCGTTGGATACGCAGTATTTT
CASSSGPPLDTQYF
>.|.|TRBJ2-5|TRBV28
TGTGCCAGCAGTTTACCCCCGTCGCGGGCCTTCGTCCAGACCCAGTACTTC
CASSLPPSRAFVQTQYF
>once|.|TRBJ2-3|TRBV9
TGTGCCAGCACCGACGAAAGGGGAGCAAGGACAGATACGCAGTATTTT
CASTDERGARTDTQYF
>.|.|TRBJ2-7|TRBV2
TGTGCCAGCAGTGTTGGGGGCTTCTCCTACGAGCAGTACTTC
CASSVGGFSYEQYF
>.|TRBD1|TRBJ2-7|TRBV5-1
TGCGCCAGCAGCTTTGGGACAGGGACCTACGAGCAGTACTTC
CASSFGTGTYEQYF
>.|TRBD2|TRBJ2-1|TRBV6-1
TGTGCCAGCAGGGAACTAGCGGGAGGTGTCTACAATGAGCAGTTCTTC
CASRELAGGVYNEQFF
>.|TRBD2|TRBJ2-7|TRBV7-8
TGTGCCAGCAGCTCGGGTGGGACTAGCGGGGCCTACGAGCAGTACTTC
CASSSGGTSGAYEQYF
>.|.|TRBJ1-1|TRBV6-6
TGTGCCAGCAGCCAGACACAGAACACTGAAGCTTTCTTT
CASSQTQNTEAFF
>.|.|TRBJ2-1|TRBV13
TGTGCCAGCAGCTTAGGTTGGGGTGAAGGGAATGAGCAGTTCTTC
CASSLGWGEGNEQFF
>.|.|TRBJ2-3|TRBV11-2
TGTGCCAGCAGCTTATATGCAGATACGCAGTATTTT
CASSLYADTQYF
>once|.|TRBJ2-5|TRBV5-4
TGTGCCAGCAGCATGGGGACTTTCCAAGAGACCCAGTACTTC
CASSMGTFQETQYF
>many|.|TRBJ1-2|TRBV28
TGTGCCAGCAGTTTATTTGGGGGGCTTAACTATGGCTACACCTTC
CASSLFGGLNYGYTF
>.|.|TRBJ1-1|TRBV4-1
TGCGCCAGCAGCCAAGCCAACACTGAAGCTTTCTTT
CASSQANTEAFF
>.|TRBD1|TRBJ1-4|TRBV12-5
TGTGCTAGTGGTCACCGACAGGGGGCGGAAGAAAAACTGTTTTTT
CASGHRQGAEEKLFF
>.|.|TRBJ1-2|TRBV6-9
TGTGCCAGCAGTTACGGCAGGGGAAATTTTGGCTACACCTTC
CASSYGRGNFGYTF
>.|.|TRBJ2-1|TRBV11-2
TGTGCCAGCAGCTTAGATCTTGGCCCCAATGAGCAGTTCTTC
CASSLDLGPNEQFF
>few|.|TRBJ2-1|TRBV9
TGTGCCAGCAGCCCCGCCTGGACAGCCTACAATGAGCAGTTCTTC
CASSPAWTAYNEQFF
>.|.|TRBJ2-1|TRBV2
TGTGCCAGCAGGGCCCTCGAAGTTGGGGCAGACTACAATGAGCAGTTCTTC
CASRALEVGADYNEQFF
>.|TRBD2|TRBJ2-3|TRBV4-1
TGCGCCAGCAGCCAAGGTTTGGGGCTAGCGGGAGAGGCAGATACGCAGTATTTT
CASSQGLGLAGEADTQYF
>few|.|TRBJ1-4|TRBV19
TGTGCCAGTAGTATAGGTGTGGTGCGACTGTTTTTT
CASSIGVVRLFF
>few|.|TRBJ2-7|TRBV5-4
TGTGCCAGCAGCTTGCCAGGGGAAAACTACGAGCAGTACTTC
CASSLPGENYEQYF
>few|.|TRBJ1-6|TRBV27
TGTGCCAGCAGTTCAAGGAGATCGGATGTTGATTCACCCCTCCACTTT
CASSSRRSDVDSPLHF
>.|TRBD1|TRBJ2-3|TRBV11-3
TGTGCCAGCAGCCCCGGACAGGGGGGTACAGATACGCAGTATTTT
CASSPGQGGTDTQYF
>.|.|TRBJ2-1|TRBV6-1
TGTGCCAGCAGTGAAGCGTTATCGCGGGGTCCATCCTACAATGAGCAGTTCTTC
CASSEALSRGPSYNEQFF
>.|.|TRBJ1-4|TRBV28
TGTGCCAGCAGTTTATTCGGGGGTCGTAATGAAAAACTGTTTTTT
CASSLFGGRNEKLFF
>.|.|TRBJ2-5|TRBV7-6
TGTGCCAGCAGCTTAGGTCCGAGGTACCAAGAGACCCAGTACTTC
CASSLGPRYQETQYF
>.|TRBD1|TRBJ2-3|TRBV29-1
TGCAGCGTGTTTCCGGGACAGGATTACGTTTTT
CSVFPGQDYVF
>.|TRBD2|TRBJ2-7|TRBV27
TGTGCCAGCAGTTTAAGGACTAGCGGAGACGAGCAGTACTTC
CASSLRTSGDEQYF